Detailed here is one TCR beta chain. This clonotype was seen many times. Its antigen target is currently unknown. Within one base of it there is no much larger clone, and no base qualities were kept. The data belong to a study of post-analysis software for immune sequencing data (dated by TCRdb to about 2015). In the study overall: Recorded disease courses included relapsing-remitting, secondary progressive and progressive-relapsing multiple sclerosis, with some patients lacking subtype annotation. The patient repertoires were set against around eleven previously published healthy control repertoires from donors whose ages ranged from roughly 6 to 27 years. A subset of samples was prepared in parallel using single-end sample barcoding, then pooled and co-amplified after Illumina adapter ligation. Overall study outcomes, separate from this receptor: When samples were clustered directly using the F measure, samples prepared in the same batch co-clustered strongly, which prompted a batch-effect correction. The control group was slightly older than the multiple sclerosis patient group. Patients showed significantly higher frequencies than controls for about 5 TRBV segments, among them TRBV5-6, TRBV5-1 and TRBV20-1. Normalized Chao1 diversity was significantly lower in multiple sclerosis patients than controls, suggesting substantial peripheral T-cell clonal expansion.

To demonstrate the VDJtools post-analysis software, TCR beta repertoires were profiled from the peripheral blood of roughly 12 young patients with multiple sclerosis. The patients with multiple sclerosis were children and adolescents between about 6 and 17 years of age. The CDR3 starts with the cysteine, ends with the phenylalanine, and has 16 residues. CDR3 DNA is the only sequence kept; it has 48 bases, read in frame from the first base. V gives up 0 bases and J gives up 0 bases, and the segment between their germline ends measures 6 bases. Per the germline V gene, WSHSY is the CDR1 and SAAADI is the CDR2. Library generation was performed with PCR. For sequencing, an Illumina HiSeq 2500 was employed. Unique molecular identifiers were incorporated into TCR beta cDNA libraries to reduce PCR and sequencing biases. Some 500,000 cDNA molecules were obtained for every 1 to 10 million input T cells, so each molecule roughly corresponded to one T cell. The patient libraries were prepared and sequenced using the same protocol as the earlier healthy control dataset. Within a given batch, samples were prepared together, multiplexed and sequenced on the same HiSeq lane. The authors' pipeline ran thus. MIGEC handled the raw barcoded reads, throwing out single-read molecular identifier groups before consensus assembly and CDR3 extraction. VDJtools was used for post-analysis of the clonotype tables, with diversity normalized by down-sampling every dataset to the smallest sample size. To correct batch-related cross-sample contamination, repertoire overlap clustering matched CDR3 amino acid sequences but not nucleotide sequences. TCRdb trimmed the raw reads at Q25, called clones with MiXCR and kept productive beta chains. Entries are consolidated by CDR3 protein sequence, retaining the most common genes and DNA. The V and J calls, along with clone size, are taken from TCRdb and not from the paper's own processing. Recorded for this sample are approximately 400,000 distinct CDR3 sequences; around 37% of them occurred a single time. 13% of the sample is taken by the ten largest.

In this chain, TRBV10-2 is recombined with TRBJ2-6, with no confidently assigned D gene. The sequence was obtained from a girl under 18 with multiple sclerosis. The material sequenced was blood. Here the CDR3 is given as CASSESQVSGANVLTF. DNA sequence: TGCGCCAGCAGTGAGTCGCAGGTCTCTGGGGCCAACGTCCTGACTTTC.